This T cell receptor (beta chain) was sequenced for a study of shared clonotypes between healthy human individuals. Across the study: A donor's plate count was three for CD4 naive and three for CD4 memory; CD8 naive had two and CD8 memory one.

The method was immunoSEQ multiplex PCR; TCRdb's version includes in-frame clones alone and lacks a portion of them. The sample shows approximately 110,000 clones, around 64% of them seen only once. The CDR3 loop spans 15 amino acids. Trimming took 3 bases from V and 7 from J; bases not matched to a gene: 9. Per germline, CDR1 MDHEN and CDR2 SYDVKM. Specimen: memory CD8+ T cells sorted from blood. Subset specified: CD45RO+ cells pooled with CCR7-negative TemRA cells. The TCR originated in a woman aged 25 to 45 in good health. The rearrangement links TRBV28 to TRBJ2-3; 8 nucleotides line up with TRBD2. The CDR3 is CASSLARGGANTQYF. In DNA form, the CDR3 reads TGTGCCAGCAGTTTGGCCCGGGGGGGCGCAAATACGCAGTATTTT.